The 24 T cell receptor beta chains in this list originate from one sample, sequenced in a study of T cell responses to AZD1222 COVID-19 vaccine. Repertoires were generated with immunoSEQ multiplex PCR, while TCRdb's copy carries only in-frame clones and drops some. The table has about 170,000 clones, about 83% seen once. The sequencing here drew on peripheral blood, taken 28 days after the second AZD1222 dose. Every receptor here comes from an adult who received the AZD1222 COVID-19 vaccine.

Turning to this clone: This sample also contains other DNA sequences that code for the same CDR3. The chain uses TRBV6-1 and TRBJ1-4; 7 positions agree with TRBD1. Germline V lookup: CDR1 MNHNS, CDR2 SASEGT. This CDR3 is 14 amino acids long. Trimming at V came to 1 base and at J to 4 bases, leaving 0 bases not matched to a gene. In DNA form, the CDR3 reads TGTGCCAGCAGTGAAGGACAGGGTAATGAAAAACTGTTTTTT. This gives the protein CASSEGQGNEKLFF.

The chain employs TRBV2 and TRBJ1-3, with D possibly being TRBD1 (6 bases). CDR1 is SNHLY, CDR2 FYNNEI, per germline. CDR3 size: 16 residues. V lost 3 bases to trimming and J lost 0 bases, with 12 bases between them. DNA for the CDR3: TGTGCCAGCAGTGAGAGGACAGCGAACTCTGGAAACACCATATATTTT. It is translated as CASSERTANSGNTIYF.

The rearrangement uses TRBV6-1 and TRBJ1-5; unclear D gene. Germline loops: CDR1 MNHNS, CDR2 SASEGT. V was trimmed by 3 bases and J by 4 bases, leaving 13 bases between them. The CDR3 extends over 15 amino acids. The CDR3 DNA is TGTGCCAGCAGTGAGGTCCCGGCGGCAAATCAGCCCCAGCATTTT. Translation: CASSEVPAANQPQHF.

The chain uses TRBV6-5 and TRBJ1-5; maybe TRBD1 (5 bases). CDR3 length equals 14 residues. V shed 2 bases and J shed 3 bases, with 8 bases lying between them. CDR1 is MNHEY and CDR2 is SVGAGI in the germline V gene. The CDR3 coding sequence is TGTGCCAGCAGTTACCACAGGACCAATCAGCCCCAGCATTTT. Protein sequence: CASSYHRTNQPQHF.

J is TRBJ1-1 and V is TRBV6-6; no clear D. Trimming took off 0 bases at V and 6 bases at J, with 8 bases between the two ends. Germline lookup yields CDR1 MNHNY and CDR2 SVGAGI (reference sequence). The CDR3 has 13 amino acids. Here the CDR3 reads CASSYSGRSEAFF. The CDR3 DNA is TGTGCCAGCAGTTACTCGGGTCGGTCTGAAGCTTTCTTT.

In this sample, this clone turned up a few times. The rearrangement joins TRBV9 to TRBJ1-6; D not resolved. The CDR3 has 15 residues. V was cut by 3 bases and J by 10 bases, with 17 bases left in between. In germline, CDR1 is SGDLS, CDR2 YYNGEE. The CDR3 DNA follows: TGTGCCAGCAGCGCCAAACATAGCGAGGAGTCACCCCTCCACTTT. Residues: CASSAKHSEESPLHF.

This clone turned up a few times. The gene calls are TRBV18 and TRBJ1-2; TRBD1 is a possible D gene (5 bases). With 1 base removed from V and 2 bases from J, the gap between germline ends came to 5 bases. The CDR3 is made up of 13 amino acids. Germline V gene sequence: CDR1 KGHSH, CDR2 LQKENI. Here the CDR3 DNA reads TGTGCCAGCTCACCACAGGGGAACTATGGCTACACCTTC. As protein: CASSPQGNYGYTF. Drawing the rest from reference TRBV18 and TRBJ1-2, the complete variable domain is NAGVMQNPRHLVRRRGQEARLRCSPMKGHSHVYWYRQLPEEGLKFMVYLQKENIIDESGMPKERFSAEFPKEGPSILRIQQVVRGDSAAYFCASSPQGNYGYTFGSGTRLTVV.

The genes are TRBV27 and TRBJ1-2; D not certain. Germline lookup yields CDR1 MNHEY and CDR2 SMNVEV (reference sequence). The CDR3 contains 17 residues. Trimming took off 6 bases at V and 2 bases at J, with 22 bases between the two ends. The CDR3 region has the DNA TGTGCCAGCAGGGGGTGGGGAGGAGGGTTGAAAAACTATGGCTACACCTTC. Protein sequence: CASRGWGGGLKNYGYTF.

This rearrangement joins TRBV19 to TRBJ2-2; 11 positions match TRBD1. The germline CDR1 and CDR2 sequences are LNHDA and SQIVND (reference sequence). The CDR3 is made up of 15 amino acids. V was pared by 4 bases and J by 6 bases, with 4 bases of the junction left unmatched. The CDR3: CASSSGQGASGELFF. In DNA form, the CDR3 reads TGTGCCAGTAGTAGCGGACAGGGGGCCTCCGGGGAGCTGTTTTTT.

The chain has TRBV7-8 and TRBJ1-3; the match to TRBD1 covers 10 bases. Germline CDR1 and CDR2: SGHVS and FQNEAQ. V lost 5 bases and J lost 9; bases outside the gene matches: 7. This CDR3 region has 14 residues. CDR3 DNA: TGTGCCAGCAGCCTCAGCGACAGGGGGCCCACCATATATTTT. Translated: CASSLSDRGPTIYF.

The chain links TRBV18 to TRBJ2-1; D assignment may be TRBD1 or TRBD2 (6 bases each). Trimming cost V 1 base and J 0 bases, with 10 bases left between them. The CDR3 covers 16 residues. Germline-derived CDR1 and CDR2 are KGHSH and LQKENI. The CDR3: CASSPLQGLSYNEQFF. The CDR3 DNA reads TGTGCCAGCTCACCACTACAGGGACTCTCCTACAATGAGCAGTTCTTC.

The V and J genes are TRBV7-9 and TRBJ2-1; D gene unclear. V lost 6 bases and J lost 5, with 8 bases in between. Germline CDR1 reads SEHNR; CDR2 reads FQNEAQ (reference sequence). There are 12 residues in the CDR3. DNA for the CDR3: TGTGCCAGCAGTACCGAAGACAATGAGCAGTTCTTC. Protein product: CASSTEDNEQFF.

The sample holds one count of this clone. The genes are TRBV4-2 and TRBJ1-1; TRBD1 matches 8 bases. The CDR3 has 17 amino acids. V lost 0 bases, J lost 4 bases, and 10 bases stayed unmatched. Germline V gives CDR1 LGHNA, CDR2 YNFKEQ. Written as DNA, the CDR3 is TGTGCCAGCAGCCAAGATTGGGCAGGGGGCCGGACCACTGAAGCTTTCTTT. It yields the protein CASSQDWAGGRTTEAFF.

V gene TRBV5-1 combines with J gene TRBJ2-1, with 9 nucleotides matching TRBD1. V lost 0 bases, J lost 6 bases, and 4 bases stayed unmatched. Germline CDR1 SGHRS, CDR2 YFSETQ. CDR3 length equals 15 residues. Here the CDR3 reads CASSLAAGQGNEQFF. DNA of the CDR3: TGCGCCAGCAGCTTGGCCGCGGGACAGGGCAATGAGCAGTTCTTC.

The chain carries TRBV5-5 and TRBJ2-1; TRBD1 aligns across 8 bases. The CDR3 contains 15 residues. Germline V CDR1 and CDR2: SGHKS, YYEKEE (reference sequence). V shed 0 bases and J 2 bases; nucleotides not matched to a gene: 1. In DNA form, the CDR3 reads TGTGCCAGCAGCTTGGGACAGGGGCCCTACAATGAGCAGTTCTTC. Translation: CASSLGQGPYNEQFF.

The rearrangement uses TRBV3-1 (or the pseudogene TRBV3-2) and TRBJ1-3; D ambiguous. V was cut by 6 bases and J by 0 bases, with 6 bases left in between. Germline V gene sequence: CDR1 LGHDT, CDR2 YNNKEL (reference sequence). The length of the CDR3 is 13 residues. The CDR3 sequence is CASSLSSGNTIYF. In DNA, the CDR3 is TGTGCCAGCAGTCTGAGCTCTGGAAACACCATATATTTT.

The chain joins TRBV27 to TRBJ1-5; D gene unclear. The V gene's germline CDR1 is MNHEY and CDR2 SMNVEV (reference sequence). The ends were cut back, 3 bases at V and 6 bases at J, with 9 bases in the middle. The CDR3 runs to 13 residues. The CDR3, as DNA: TGTGCCAGCAGTTTGTCGTTTGCTCAGCCCCAGCATTTT. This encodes CASSLSFAQPQHF.

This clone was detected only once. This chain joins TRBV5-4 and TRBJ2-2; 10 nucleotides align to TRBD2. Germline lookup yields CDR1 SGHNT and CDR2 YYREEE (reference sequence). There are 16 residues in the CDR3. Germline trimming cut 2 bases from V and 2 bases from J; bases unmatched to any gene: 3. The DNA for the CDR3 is TGTGCCAGCAGCTTCTCTAGCGGGGGCAACACCGGGGAGCTGTTTTTT. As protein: CASSFSSGGNTGELFF.

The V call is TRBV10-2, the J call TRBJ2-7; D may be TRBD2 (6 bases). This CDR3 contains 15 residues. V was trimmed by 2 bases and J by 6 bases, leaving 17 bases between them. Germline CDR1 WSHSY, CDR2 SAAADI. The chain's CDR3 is CASSERDSLFSEQYF. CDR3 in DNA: TGCGCCAGCAGTGAGCGGGACTCCCTCTTTTCCGAGCAGTACTTC.

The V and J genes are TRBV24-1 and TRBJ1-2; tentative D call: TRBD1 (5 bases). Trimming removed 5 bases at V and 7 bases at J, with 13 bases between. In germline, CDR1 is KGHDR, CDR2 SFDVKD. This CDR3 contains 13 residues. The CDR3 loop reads CATSVPRVGGYTF. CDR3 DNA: TGTGCCACCAGTGTCCCCAGGGTAGGTGGCTACACCTTC.

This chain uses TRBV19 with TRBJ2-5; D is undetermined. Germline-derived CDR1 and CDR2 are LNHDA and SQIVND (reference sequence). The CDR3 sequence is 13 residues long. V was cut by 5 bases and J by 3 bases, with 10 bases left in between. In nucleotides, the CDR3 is TGTGCCAGTAGTCCCCACAGCAAAGAGACCCAGTACTTC. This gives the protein CASSPHSKETQYF.

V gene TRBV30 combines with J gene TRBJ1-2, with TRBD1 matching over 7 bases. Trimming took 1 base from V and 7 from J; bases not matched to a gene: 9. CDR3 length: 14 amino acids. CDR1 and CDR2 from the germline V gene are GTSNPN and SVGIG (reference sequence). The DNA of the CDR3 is TGTGCCTGGAGTGCCCTTTACAGGGGCGGTGGCTACACCTTC. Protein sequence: CAWSALYRGGGYTF. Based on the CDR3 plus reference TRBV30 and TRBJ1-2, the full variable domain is SQTIHQWPATLVQPVGSPLSLECTVEGTSNPNLYWYRQAAGRGLQLLFYSVGIGQISSEVPQNLSASRPQDRQFILSSKKLLLSDSGFYLCAWSALYRGGGYTFGSGTRLTVV.

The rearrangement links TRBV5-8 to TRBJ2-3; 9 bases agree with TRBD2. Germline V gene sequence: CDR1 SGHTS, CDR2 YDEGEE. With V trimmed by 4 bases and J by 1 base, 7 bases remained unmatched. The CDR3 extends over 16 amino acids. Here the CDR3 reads CASSRPVAGGTDTQYF. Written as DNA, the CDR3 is TGTGCCAGCAGCCGCCCGGTAGCGGGGGGCACAGATACGCAGTATTTT.

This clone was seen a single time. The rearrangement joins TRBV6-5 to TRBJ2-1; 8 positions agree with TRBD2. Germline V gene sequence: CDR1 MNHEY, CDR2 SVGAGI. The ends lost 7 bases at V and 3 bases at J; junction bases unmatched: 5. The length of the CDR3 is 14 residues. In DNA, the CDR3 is TGTGCCAGCATTATCGCGGGGGGCTACAATGAGCAGTTCTTC. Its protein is CASIIAGGYNEQFF.